The 26 T cell receptor beta chains below come from one sample, sequenced in a study of T cell responses to AZD1222 COVID-19 vaccine. Sequenced by immunoSEQ multiplex PCR; TCRdb stores in-frame clones only, minus some. Of tens of thousands of clones in the sample, approximately 90% are singletons; the top ten hold around 5.5%. Specimen: peripheral blood, collected on day 0 of MenACWY control vaccination. These receptors were collected from an adult in good health.

The chain uses TRBV6-2 or TRBV6-3 and TRBJ2-3; D may correspond to TRBD1 or TRBD2 (5 bases each). The germline V gene encodes CDR1 MNHEY and CDR2 SVGEGT. The CDR3 contains 13 residues. Trimming shortened V by 5 bases and J by 6 bases, and 12 bases separated the two germline ends. The CDR3 protein is CASSRGQLDTQYF. DNA of the CDR3: TGTGCCAGCAGTCGGGGCCAGTTGGATACGCAGTATTTT.

The chain carries TRBV2 and TRBJ1-1; unclear D gene. Germline V CDR1 and CDR2: SNHLY, FYNNEI. The CDR3 is 13 residues long. The V and J ends lost 10 bases and 5 bases respectively, with 17 bases between them. This chain's CDR3 is CAIQQLSGTEAFF. The CDR3 region has the DNA TGTGCCATCCAGCAGCTATCCGGGACTGAAGCTTTCTTT.

The genes are TRBV6-5 and TRBJ1-3, with D possibly TRBD1 on 6 matching bases. The CDR3 covers 14 residues. V lost 6 bases, J lost 4 bases, and 13 bases lay in between. CDR1 and CDR2 (germline): MNHEY, SVGAGI. Here the CDR3 DNA reads TGTGCCAGCAGCTCAGGGGCGGTCGGAAACACCATATATTTT. Translated: CASSSGAVGNTIYF.

The chain links TRBV5-4 to TRBJ2-3; no clear D. CDR1 is SGHNT, CDR2 YYREEE, per germline (reference sequence). V was shortened by 2 bases and J by 0 bases, with 4 bases between the two germline ends. The CDR3 totals 13 residues. CDR3 sequence reads: CASSFGSTDTQYF. Here the CDR3 DNA reads TGTGCCAGCAGCTTCGGTAGCACAGATACGCAGTATTTT.

The V gene is TRBV15, the J gene TRBJ2-7; 7 bases align to TRBD1. The J segment lost 5 bases and the V segment lost 0 bases, leaving 7 bases of the junction unmatched. This CDR3 is 15 amino acids long. Germline V gene sequence: CDR1 LNHNV, CDR2 YYDKDF (reference sequence). DNA of the CDR3: TGTGCCACCAGCAGAGATCCGACAGGGTACGACGAGCAGTACTTC. Protein product: CATSRDPTGYDEQYF.

This clone was counted once. CDR3 sequence (DNA): TGTGCCAGCAGCCACCAAGGACAGGGTCACAATGAGCAGTTCTTC. It codes for CASSHQGQGHNEQFF. The chain joins TRBV7-9 to TRBJ2-1; 8 bases match TRBD1. CDR3 length: 15 amino acids. V lost 5 bases and J lost 5; bases outside the gene matches: 8. Looked up from germline, CDR1 is SEHNR and CDR2 is FQNEAQ (reference sequence).

V is TRBV6-5 and J is TRBJ1-1, with no clear D. Germline loops: CDR1 MNHEY, CDR2 SVGAGI. The germline V and J ends were trimmed by 6 bases and 0 bases, with 14 bases remaining between them. This CDR3 has 15 amino acids. CDR3 sequence reads: CASRLEARMNTEAFF. DNA for the CDR3: TGTGCCAGCAGACTGGAAGCCAGAATGAACACTGAAGCTTTCTTT.

This chain links TRBV7-6 with TRBJ2-1; 9 nucleotides align to TRBD2. Germline V lookup: CDR1 SGHVS, CDR2 FNYEAQ. Unmatched junction bases numbered 3, after V lost 4 bases and J lost 5 bases. The CDR3 spans 14 residues. The CDR3 nucleotides read TGTGCCAGCAGCTCCTTAGCGGGAGACAATGAGCAGTTCTTC. Translating it yields CASSSLAGDNEQFF.

This chain uses TRBV7-9 with TRBJ2-1; D gene ambiguous. V was clipped by 6 bases and J by 2 bases, with 8 bases between them. Germline CDR1 is SEHNR and CDR2 is FQNEAQ (reference sequence). The CDR3 is 13 residues long. The CDR3 sequence: CASRTEAYNEQFF. CDR3 in DNA: TGTGCCAGCAGGACCGAAGCCTACAATGAGCAGTTCTTC.

The V gene is TRBV3-1 (or the pseudogene TRBV3-2), the J gene TRBJ1-1, with D maybe TRBD1 (5 bases). This CDR3 spans 13 amino acids. V lost 1 base to trimming and J lost 5 bases, with 8 bases between them. In germline, CDR1 is LGHDT, CDR2 YNNKEL (reference sequence). The DNA for the CDR3 is TGTGCCAGCAGCCAAGTGGGACTGACTGAAGCTTTCTTT. This sequence encodes CASSQVGLTEAFF.

The chain joins TRBV5-4 to TRBJ2-2; D possibly corresponds to TRBD2 (6 bases). V lost 0 bases and J 4 bases, leaving 10 bases between the germline ends. CDR1 is SGHNT, CDR2 YYREEE, per germline (reference sequence). This CDR3 has 15 residues. This CDR3 reads CASSLGSGATGELFF. The CDR3 DNA reads TGTGCCAGCAGCTTGGGTAGCGGAGCCACCGGGGAGCTGTTTTTT.

This clone is a singleton in its sample. This chain joins TRBV19 and TRBJ2-1; 7 nucleotides match TRBD1. The CDR3 covers 13 residues. J lost 6 bases, V lost 5 bases, and 4 bases had no gene match. Germline CDR1 and CDR2: LNHDA and SQIVND (reference sequence). The CDR3 sequence: CASSHTGVNEQFF. The CDR3, as DNA: TGTGCCAGTAGTCATACAGGGGTCAATGAGCAGTTCTTC.

The chain is built from TRBV11-2 and TRBJ2-7; 11 bases match TRBD2. The CDR3 contains 15 residues. The germline CDR1 and CDR2 sequences are SGHAT and FQNNGV. V shed 5 bases and J 0 bases; nucleotides not matched to a gene: 3. The CDR3 coding sequence is TGTGCCAGCAGCGTTAGCGGGAGGGCCTCCTACGAGCAGTACTTC. This gives the protein CASSVSGRASYEQYF.

This chain connects TRBV10-3 to TRBJ2-1; 10 positions match TRBD2. This CDR3 is built from 17 residues. V was clipped by 0 bases and J by 0 bases; unmatched bases: 2. Germline lookup yields CDR1 ENHRY and CDR2 SYGVKD. CDR3: CAISESGLATSYNEQFF. CDR3 DNA: TGTGCCATCAGTGAGTCGGGACTAGCGACCTCCTACAATGAGCAGTTCTTC.

This sequence joins TRBV6-6 and TRBJ2-5; D ambiguous. CDR3 length: 11 amino acids. Trimming shortened V by 4 bases and J by 1 base, and 1 base separated the two germline ends. Germline CDR1 and CDR2: MNHNY and SVGAGI (reference sequence). As DNA, the CDR3 is TGTGCCAGCAGTTCCCAAGAGACCCAGTACTTC. It translates to CASSSQETQYF.

The V gene is TRBV3-1 (or the pseudogene TRBV3-2), the J gene TRBJ1-1; 8 nucleotides agree with TRBD1. Losses at the gene ends were 0 bases for V and 4 bases for J; bases not matched to a gene: 7. Germline lookup yields CDR1 LGHDT and CDR2 YNNKEL (reference sequence). The CDR3 has 16 residues. The CDR3 sequence is CASSQDLTGVGTEAFF. For the CDR3, the DNA is TGTGCCAGCAGCCAAGATCTGACAGGGGTGGGCACTGAAGCTTTCTTT.

V and J are TRBV7-2 and TRBJ2-1, with D perhaps given as TRBD1 or TRBD2 (5 bases each). Germline V lookup: CDR1 SGHTA, CDR2 FQGNSA. V lost 4 bases to trimming and J lost 9 bases, with 13 bases between them. This CDR3 is 13 amino acids long. CDR3 sequence: CASSSDRDAEQFF. For the CDR3, the DNA is TGTGCCAGCAGCTCGGACCGGGACGCTGAGCAGTTCTTC.

V usage is TRBV19 and J usage is TRBJ1-1, with TRBD1 matching 8 bases. The J segment lost 3 bases and the V segment lost 7 bases, leaving 10 bases of the junction unmatched. CDR1 is LNHDA, CDR2 SQIVND, per germline (reference sequence). The CDR3 length is 15 residues. The CDR3 DNA reads TGTGCCAGTACTCTCCGACTGACAGGGGACACTGAAGCTTTCTTT. It encodes CASTLRLTGDTEAFF.

The gene calls are TRBV3-1 (or the pseudogene TRBV3-2) and TRBJ2-1; maybe TRBD1 (5 bases). From germline, CDR1 is LGHDT and CDR2 YNNKEL (reference sequence). The germline V and J ends were trimmed by 1 base and 9 bases, with 10 bases remaining between them. The CDR3 sequence is 13 residues long. The CDR3 protein is CASSQVWQGEQFF. The CDR3 DNA sequence: TGTGCCAGCAGCCAAGTATGGCAGGGTGAGCAGTTCTTC.

The chain couples TRBV6-6 to TRBJ1-5; possibly TRBD1 for D (6 bases). The CDR3 has 14 residues. Trimming pared 7 bases from V and 0 bases from J, leaving 10 bases between. Germline values: CDR1 MNHNY, CDR2 SVGAGI (reference sequence). The CDR3 DNA follows: TGTGCCAGCACTCCAGGGGCTAGCAATCAGCCCCAGCATTTT. Its protein product is CASTPGASNQPQHF.

This chain connects TRBV14 to TRBJ1-2; D is possibly TRBD1 (6 bases). Germline values: CDR1 SGHDN, CDR2 FVKESK. The CDR3 totals 14 residues. The V end lost 2 bases, the J end lost 8 bases, and 15 bases lay between the germline ends. The CDR3 nucleotides read TGTGCCAGCAGCCAAACACAGGGAGCGAAGGGCTACACCTTC. It is translated as CASSQTQGAKGYTF.

The V call is TRBV6-5, the J call TRBJ2-5; TRBD1 matches at 7 bases. CDR1 MNHEY and CDR2 SVGAGI come from the germline V gene. The CDR3 runs to 15 residues. V shed 5 bases, J shed 1 base, and the junction held 7 bases outside the gene matches. DNA for the CDR3: TGTGCCAGCAGTACCCAACAGGGGTTCCAAGAGACCCAGTACTTC. Protein: CASSTQQGFQETQYF.

This clone has only a few counts. The chain combines TRBV24-1 with TRBJ1-5, with 9 bases matching TRBD1. The CDR3 loop spans 15 amino acids. The V and J ends lost 4 bases and 6 bases, in that order; junction bases with no gene match: 6. CDR1 is KGHDR and CDR2 is SFDVKD in the germline V gene. The CDR3 is CATSDRTGVTQPQHF. The CDR3 DNA reads TGTGCCACCAGTGACCGGACAGGGGTAACTCAGCCCCAGCATTTT.

J is TRBJ1-1 and V is TRBV7-9; the match to TRBD1 covers 8 bases. The CDR3 covers 15 residues. CDR1 is SEHNR, CDR2 FQNEAQ, per germline (reference sequence). The V segment lost 1 base and the J segment 4 bases; nucleotides outside the gene matches: 5. CDR3: CASSLGEQGGTEAFF. The CDR3 coding sequence is TGTGCCAGCAGCTTAGGGGAACAGGGGGGCACTGAAGCTTTCTTT. The full variable domain, its missing parts supplied by reference TRBV7-9 and TRBJ1-1, is DTGVSQNPRHKITKRGQNVTFRCDPISEHNRLYWYRQTLGQGPEFLTYFQNEAQLEKSRLLSDRFSAERPKGSFSTLEIQRTEQGDSAMYLCASSLGEQGGTEAFFGQGTRLTVV.

The rearrangement joins TRBV18 to TRBJ1-1; D gene ambiguous. Trimming stripped 6 bases from V and 2 bases from J, with 13 bases between. The germline V gene encodes CDR1 KGHSH and CDR2 LQKENI. This CDR3 spans 14 amino acids. The CDR3: CASSPRQENTEAFF. In DNA, the CDR3 is TGTGCCAGCTCCCCTCGGCAGGAAAACACTGAAGCTTTCTTT.

This clone was seen only once. The rearrangement links TRBV9 to TRBJ2-2; unclear D gene. Germline V lookup: CDR1 SGDLS, CDR2 YYNGEE. The CDR3 contains 15 residues. V was cut by 3 bases and J by 2 bases, with 11 bases left in between. CDR3 DNA sequence: TGTGCCAGCAGCGCCCTTCTCGGTAACACCGGGGAGCTGTTTTTT. Amino acid sequence: CASSALLGNTGELFF. The full variable domain, rest sourced from reference TRBV9 and TRBJ2-2, is DSGVTQTPKHLITATGQRVTLRCSPRSGDLSVYWYQQSLDQGLQFLIQYYNGEERAKGNILERFSAQQFPDLHSELNLSSLELGDSALYFCASSALLGNTGELFFGEGSRLTVL.